This TCR beta chain was recovered during a study of CD8 T cells in ankylosing spondylitis. Study-level results: Several of the motif variants were reported before in synovial fluid and blood from reactive arthritis. Reported data indicate significant enrichment of disease-linked clones within matched ankylosing spondylitis synovial fluid. There was a TCR beta motif, made of several highly homologous variants, that appeared characteristic of ankylosing spondylitis blood.

To note about this clonotype: The antigen remains unidentified.

With 2 bases removed from V and 2 bases from J, the gap between germline ends came to 10 bases. The CDR3 extends over 15 amino acids. The germline V gene has CDR1 SNHLY and CDR2 FYNNEI. Construction of TCR beta libraries was performed using quantitative 5'-RACE with molecular barcodes. TCRdb called the 5' RACE reads again in MiXCR, with one record for every CDR3 protein. The sample has approximately 150,000 distinct CDR3 sequences; more than 40% are singletons. J is TRBJ1-5 and V is TRBV2, with D uncertain. Sequenced sample: synovial fluid, either unsorted or a sorted T cell fraction (not recorded which). The TCR originated in a male donor with ankylosing spondylitis. The CDR3 sequence is CASSEPKGGNQPQHF. In DNA, the CDR3 is TGTGCCAGCAGTGAACCGAAAGGAGGCAATCAGCCCCAGCATTTT.